The sequence of this TCR beta chain was determined in a study of siplizumab effects on memory and regulatory T cells. This clone has a single count. V trimming: 4 bases; J trimming: 8 bases; junction bases outside the gene matches: 9. Germline values: CDR1 LNHDA, CDR2 SQIVND (reference sequence). The CDR3 sequence is 15 residues long. Here immunoSEQ multiplex PCR was the method, and the copy in TCRdb shows in-frame clones only, minus some. The data hold about 110,000 clones, with 92% observed a single time. This rearrangement joins TRBV19 to TRBJ2-1; TRBD1 matches 9 bases. Sequencing input: Tregs sorted from blood. The source is a human donor in good health. The CDR3 region has the DNA TGTGCCAGTAGTACCCGACAGGGGGGTTACGATGAGCAGTTCTTC. Translating gives CASSTRQGGYDEQFF.